The 9 T cell receptor beta chains below were found in one sample sequenced in a study of blood T cell repertoires in COVID-19. Only in-frame clones appear in the TCRdb table, and some are missing; sequencing was by immunoSEQ multiplex PCR. Of about 480,000 clones in the sample, around 88% are singletons; the top ten hold around 12%. What was sequenced was peripheral blood. The receptors originated from a woman between 45 and 60 years old with COVID-19, enrolled during active disease.

V gene TRBV28 combines with J gene TRBJ2-1; TRBD2 matches 9 bases. Germline assignment: CDR1 MDHEN and CDR2 SYDVKM. The trim removed 5 bases at V and 6 bases at J, leaving 11 bases unmatched. This CDR3 region has 16 residues. The CDR3 protein is CASSPPSGGTINEQFF. Here the CDR3 DNA reads TGTGCCAGCAGTCCCCCGAGCGGGGGGACGATCAATGAGCAGTTCTTC.

This chain uses TRBV2 with TRBJ1-3, with 9 positions matching TRBD1. The CDR3 consists of 18 residues. Per the germline V gene, CDR1 is SNHLY and CDR2 is FYNNEI. Germline trimming cut 3 bases from V and 0 bases from J; bases unmatched to any gene: 9. The CDR3 DNA is TGTGCCAGCAGTGACGGGACAGGGCGTGATTACTCTGGAAACACCATATATTTT. Translated, it gives CASSDGTGRDYSGNTIYF.

This clone has a single count. The chain combines TRBV7-2 with TRBJ1-2; TRBD1 matches 7 bases. This CDR3 is built from 13 residues. From germline, CDR1 is SGHTA and CDR2 FQGNSA. V lost 5 bases and J lost 4; bases outside the gene matches: 4. CDR3 DNA sequence: TGTGCCAGCAGCATCGGGACAGCCTATGGCTACACCTTC. This codes for CASSIGTAYGYTF.

This chain joins TRBV5-4 and TRBJ2-6; the D gene is possibly TRBD2 (7 bases). The CDR3 has 18 amino acids. The V end lost 4 bases, the J end lost 2 bases, and 19 bases lay between the germline ends. Germline V gene data show CDR1 as SGHNT and CDR2 as YYREEE (reference sequence). In nucleotides, the CDR3 is TGTGCCAGCAGCCCAAAGGGGGGGGCGCTGACTGGGGCCAACGTCCTGACTTTC. Translation gives CASSPKGGALTGANVLTF. The variable domain in full, with the rest retrieved from reference TRBV5-4 and TRBJ2-6, is ETGVTQSPTHLIKTRGQQVTLRCSSQSGHNTVSWYQQALGQGPQFIFQYYREEENGRGNFPPRFSGLQFPNYSSELNVNALELDDSALYLCASSPKGGALTGANVLTFGAGSRLTVL.

This clone was seen once. V usage is TRBV28 and J usage is TRBJ2-2; 7 nucleotides match TRBD1. The CDR3 covers 17 residues. V trimming: 4 bases; J trimming: 2 bases; junction bases outside the gene matches: 10. Per germline, CDR1 MDHEN and CDR2 SYDVKM. This CDR3 is CASSSYRGEGNTGELFF. The DNA of the CDR3 is TGTGCCAGCAGTTCGTACAGGGGTGAGGGAAACACCGGGGAGCTGTTTTTT.

The chain combines TRBV19 with TRBJ2-5, with 7 bases that match TRBD1. This CDR3 has 15 amino acids. V shed 1 base and J 1 base; nucleotides not matched to a gene: 3. Germline lookup yields CDR1 LNHDA and CDR2 SQIVND (reference sequence). Here the CDR3 reads CASSIGGTVQETQYF. CDR3 in DNA: TGTGCCAGTAGTATAGGTGGGACAGTCCAAGAGACCCAGTACTTC.

The chain employs TRBV21-1 and TRBJ2-2; the D call TRBD1 from the table was never checked on the DNA. TRBV21-1 is reported as a pseudogene. The CDR3 runs to 17 residues. The DNA of the CDR3 is TGTGCCAGCAGCAAAGAGGACAGGGCGGAATTCGCCGGGGAGCTGTTTTTT. Its protein product is CASSKEDRAEFAGELFF.

In this sample, this clone turned up once. The genes are TRBV24-1 and TRBJ2-1, with 10 nucleotides matching TRBD2. CDR3 size: 15 residues. Trimming took 0 bases from V and 5 from J; bases not matched to a gene: 0. Per germline, CDR1 KGHDR and CDR2 SFDVKD. This CDR3 is CATSDLTSGNNEQFF. CDR3 sequence (DNA): TGTGCCACCAGTGATTTGACTAGCGGGAACAATGAGCAGTTCTTC.

J is TRBJ1-1 and V is TRBV15; TRBD1 matches at 7 bases. V was pared by 3 bases and J by 6 bases, with 7 bases of the junction left unmatched. Germline assignment: CDR1 LNHNV and CDR2 YYDKDF (reference sequence). This CDR3 contains 14 residues. CDR3 in DNA: TGTGCCACCAGCAGGTTGACAGGGTTGGCTGAAGCTTTCTTT. Encoded protein: CATSRLTGLAEAFF.